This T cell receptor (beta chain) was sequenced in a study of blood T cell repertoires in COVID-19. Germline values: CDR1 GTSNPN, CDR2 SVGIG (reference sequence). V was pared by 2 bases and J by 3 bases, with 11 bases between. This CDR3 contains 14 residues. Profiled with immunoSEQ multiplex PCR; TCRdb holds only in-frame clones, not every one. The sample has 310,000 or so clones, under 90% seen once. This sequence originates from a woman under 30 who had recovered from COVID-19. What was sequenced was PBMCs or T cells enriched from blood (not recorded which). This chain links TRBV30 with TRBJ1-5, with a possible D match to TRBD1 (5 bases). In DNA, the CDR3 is TGTGCCTGGAGTCAGGGCGGTGACAATCAGCCCCAGCATTTT. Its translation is CAWSQGGDNQPQHF.